This is a list of T cell receptor beta chains from one sample in a study of blood T cell repertoires in COVID-19. The assay was immunoSEQ multiplex PCR, and TCRdb's table has in-frame clones only and misses some. Here the sample spans 200,000 or so clones, approximately 78% being singletons. The sample consisted of peripheral blood. The receptors here all came from a woman older than 75 with acute or convalescent COVID-19. Each CDR3 is given with its conserved first and last residue. D genes are given only for firm matches. Where a row states a size, it is once, few, many or the class of an expanded clone; other rows omit it.

-,TRBV7-2,TRBJ2-2,TRBD2,16,CASSPSSGREAGELFF,TGTGCCAGCAGCCCCTCAAGTGGGAGGGAGGCCGGGGAGCTGTTTTTT
-,TRBV28,TRBJ1-5,-,16,CASSSPRTSRNQPQHF,TGTGCCAGCAGCTCCCCGCGGACATCCCGCAATCAGCCCCAGCATTTT
-,TRBV12-3/TRBV12-4,TRBJ2-1,-,13,CASTSYLGGEQFF,TGTGCCAGCACTTCCTATTTAGGAGGCGAGCAGTTCTTC
-,TRBV7-8,TRBJ2-4,TRBD1,14,CASSHDRGEDIQYF,TGTGCCAGCAGCCACGACAGGGGGGAGGACATTCAGTACTTC
-,TRBV18,TRBJ2-7,TRBD2,16,CASSPRLLKRGDEQYF,TGTGCCAGCTCACCAAGACTACTCAAGCGGGGGGACGAGCAGTACTTC
-,TRBV3-1/TRBV3-2,TRBJ2-1,TRBD2,15,CASSRSPGGWNEQFF,TGTGCCAGCAGCCGGTCGCCGGGGGGGTGGAATGAGCAGTTCTTC
-,TRBV19,TRBJ2-7,TRBD1,15,CASSINGQGAYEQYF,TGTGCCAGTAGTATAAACGGGCAGGGGGCGTACGAGCAGTACTTC
-,TRBV3-1/TRBV3-2,TRBJ1-6,-,14,CASSQLQPGLDLHF,TGTGCCAGCAGCCAACTACAGCCGGGACTGGACCTCCACTTT
-,TRBV7-8,TRBJ2-2,TRBD2,16,CASRFRLAGDTGELFF,TGTGCCAGCAGGTTCAGACTAGCGGGAGACACCGGGGAGCTGTTTTTT
-,TRBV9,TRBJ2-2,TRBD1,15,CASTLTPTGAGELFF,TGTGCCAGCACCCTCACCCCGACAGGGGCCGGGGAGCTGTTTTTT
-,TRBV29-1,TRBJ1-1,TRBD1,13,CSVTTGATTEAFF,TGCAGCGTCACTACAGGGGCGACCACTGAAGCTTTCTTT
-,TRBV19,TRBJ1-1,-,13,CASSSGGNTEAFF,TGTGCCAGTAGTAGCGGGGGAAACACTGAAGCTTTCTTT
-,TRBV5-5,TRBJ1-3,-,14,CASKDFSSGNTIYF,TGTGCCAGCAAGGACTTCTCCTCTGGAAACACCATATATTTT
-,TRBV6-5,TRBJ2-1,TRBD1,15,CASSSDRGTYNEQFF,TGTGCCAGCAGCTCCGACAGGGGCACCTACAATGAGCAGTTCTTC
few,TRBV4-1,TRBJ2-7,-,15,CASSQETGFAYEQYF,TGCGCCAGCAGCCAAGAAACAGGGTTTGCCTACGAGCAGTACTTC
-,TRBV24-1,TRBJ1-2,-,14,CATSTTGQNGGYTF,TGTGCCACCAGTACTACCGGCCAGAACGGGGGCTACACCTTC
once,TRBV6-5,TRBJ1-1,TRBD1,14,CASTPGTENTEAFF,TGTGCCAGCACCCCTGGGACAGAGAACACTGAAGCTTTCTTT
-,TRBV6-2/TRBV6-3,TRBJ2-5,-,12,CASSPGYETQYF,TGTGCCAGCAGCCCGGGCTACGAGACCCAGTACTTC
-,TRBV15,TRBJ1-6,-,18,CATSSGQGLGAYNSPLHF,TGTGCCACCAGTTCAGGCCAGGGACTCGGGGCCTATAATTCACCCCTCCACTTT
-,TRBV7-9,TRBJ1-5,TRBD1,14,CASSQGQGSQPQHF,TGTGCCAGCAGCCAGGGACAGGGGTCTCAGCCCCAGCATTTT
-,TRBV12-5,TRBJ1-4,TRBD1,15,CASGLGDRQNEKLFF,TGTGCTAGTGGTTTGGGGGACAGACAGAATGAAAAACTGTTTTTT
many,TRBV10-1,TRBJ1-5,TRBD1,17,CASSEGQGVHSNQPQHF,TGCGCCAGCAGTGAGGGACAGGGGGTTCATAGCAATCAGCCCCAGCATTTT
-,TRBV6-2/TRBV6-3,TRBJ2-1,TRBD1,12,CASSRQGNQQFF,TGTGCCAGCAGTAGACAGGGGAATCAGCAGTTCTTC
-,TRBV7-2,TRBJ1-1,-,14,CASSLEPKATEAFF,TGTGCCAGCAGCTTAGAGCCGAAAGCCACTGAAGCTTTCTTT
-,TRBV18,TRBJ2-1,TRBD1,15,CASSSGQGTYNEQFF,TGTGCCAGCTCATCGGGACAGGGGACGTACAATGAGCAGTTCTTC
-,TRBV5-4,TRBJ2-5,TRBD2,15,CASSSERGGKETQYF,TGTGCCAGCAGCTCCGAGCGGGGAGGGAAAGAGACCCAGTACTTC
few,TRBV11-3,TRBJ2-2,-,17,CASSFSQGPPNTGELFF,TGTGCCAGCAGCTTCTCGCAGGGGCCTCCGAACACCGGGGAGCTGTTTTTT
-,TRBV19,TRBJ2-7,TRBD1,16,CASSPYPTGSSYEQYF,TGTGCCAGTAGTCCTTACCCGACAGGGAGCTCCTACGAGCAGTACTTC
-,TRBV5-1,TRBJ2-3,-,16,CASSLVGGGGTDTQYF,TGCGCCAGCAGCTTGGTTGGCGGAGGGGGCACAGATACGCAGTATTTT
-,TRBV12-3/TRBV12-4,TRBJ2-7,-,11,CASSFSGEQYF,TGTGCCAGCAGTTTTTCCGGCGAGCAGTACTTC
-,TRBV5-4,TRBJ2-5,TRBD2,16,CASSLPGLAAQETQYF,TGTGCCAGCAGCCTACCGGGACTAGCGGCTCAAGAGACCCAGTACTTC
few,TRBV30,TRBJ2-7,-,13,CALTSTGPYEQYF,TGTGCCTTAACCTCGACAGGTCCCTACGAGCAGTACTTC
-,TRBV5-1,TRBJ1-1,-,15,CASSRLQGENTEAFF,TGCGCCAGCAGCCGATTACAGGGAGAGAACACTGAAGCTTTCTTT
few,TRBV29-1,TRBJ2-7,-,12,CSVGQGSYEQYF,TGCAGCGTTGGCCAGGGGTCCTACGAGCAGTACTTC
-,TRBV9,TRBJ1-4,-,15,CASSVVQGPNEKLFF,TGTGCCAGCAGCGTAGTACAGGGTCCAAATGAAAAACTGTTTTTT
-,TRBV7-9,TRBJ1-1,-,16,CASSLAPAGGNTEAFF,TGTGCCAGCAGCTTAGCGCCTGCGGGGGGGAACACTGAAGCTTTCTTT
once,TRBV7-8,TRBJ1-5,-,14,CASSLGTRSQPQHF,TGTGCCAGCAGCTTAGGGACAAGGAGTCAGCCCCAGCATTTT
-,TRBV19,TRBJ2-7,TRBD2,13,CASRTSGGGEQYF,TGTGCCAGCCGGACTAGCGGGGGAGGTGAGCAGTACTTC
once,TRBV5-1,TRBJ2-2,-,14,CASSRGEATGELFF,TGCGCCAGCAGCCGCGGAGAGGCCACCGGGGAGCTGTTTTTT
few,TRBV5-1,TRBJ1-2,TRBD1,15,CASSLDGQGGYGYTF,TGCGCCAGCAGCTTAGATGGACAGGGCGGTTATGGCTACACCTTC
-,TRBV5-4,TRBJ1-1,-,15,CASSLYGVGNTEAFF,TGTGCCAGCAGCTTGTACGGGGTTGGGAACACTGAAGCTTTCTTT
-,TRBV11-3,TRBJ1-2,-,12,CASSFDTYGYTF,TGTGCCAGCAGCTTTGACACCTATGGCTACACCTTC
-,TRBV18,TRBJ2-5,-,14,CASSLGGASETQYF,TGTGCCAGCTCACTGGGGGGGGCCTCAGAGACCCAGTACTTC
-,TRBV7-3,TRBJ2-3,TRBD1,16,CASSSRAGGYTDTQYF,TGTGCCAGCAGCTCCCGGGCAGGGGGTTACACAGATACGCAGTATTTT
-,TRBV11-1,TRBJ1-1,-,14,CASSFTGPNTEAFF,TGTGCCAGCAGCTTTACAGGGCCCAACACTGAAGCTTTCTTT
-,TRBV6-1,TRBJ2-7,-,13,CASSETGPYEQYF,TGTGCCAGCAGTGAGACAGGCCCGTACGAGCAGTACTTC